Sequencing of this TCR beta chain was carried out in a study of blood T cell repertoires in COVID-19. Germline CDR1 is SQVTM and CDR2 is ANQGSEA. The CDR3 is 12 amino acids. J lost 5 bases, V lost 7 bases, and 7 bases had no gene match. Authors' data handling: Using reference gene primer amplification, nucleated cell counts were estimated. Repertoires were generated with immunoSEQ multiplex PCR, while TCRdb's copy carries only in-frame clones and drops some. V and J calls and clone size are those listed in that table; D and trimming were worked out from the DNA. This table has 100,000 to 150,000 clones, 70% to 90% appearing once.

The clonotype was recovered from an elderly woman with acute or convalescent COVID-19. The V gene is TRBV29-1, the J gene TRBJ1-2, with 7 bases lining up with TRBD1. Sequencing was carried out using peripheral blood. The CDR3, as DNA: TGCAGCGCGACAGGGAGTATTTATGGCTACACCTTC. Encoded protein: CSATGSIYGYTF.